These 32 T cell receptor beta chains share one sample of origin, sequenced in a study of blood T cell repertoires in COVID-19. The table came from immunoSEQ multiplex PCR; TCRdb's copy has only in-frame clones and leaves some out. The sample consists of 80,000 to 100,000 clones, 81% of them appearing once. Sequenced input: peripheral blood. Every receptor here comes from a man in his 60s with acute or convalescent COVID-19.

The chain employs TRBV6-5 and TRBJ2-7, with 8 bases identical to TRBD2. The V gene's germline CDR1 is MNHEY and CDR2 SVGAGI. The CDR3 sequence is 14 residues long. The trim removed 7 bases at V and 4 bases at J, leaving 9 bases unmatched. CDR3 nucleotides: TGTGCCAGCACGGGCGGGGGGCCGGTGTACGAGCAGTACTTC. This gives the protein CASTGGGPVYEQYF.

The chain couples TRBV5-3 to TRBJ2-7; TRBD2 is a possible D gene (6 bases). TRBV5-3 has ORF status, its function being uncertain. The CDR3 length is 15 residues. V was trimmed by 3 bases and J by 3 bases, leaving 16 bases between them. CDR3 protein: CARSCLGGTLYEQYF. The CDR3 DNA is TGTGCCAGAAGCTGCCTCGGGGGAACCCTCTACGAGCAGTACTTC.

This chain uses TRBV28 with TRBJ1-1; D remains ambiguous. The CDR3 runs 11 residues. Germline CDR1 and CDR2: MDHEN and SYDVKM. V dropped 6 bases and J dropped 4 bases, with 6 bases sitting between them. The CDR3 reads CASSPLTEAFF. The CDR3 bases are TGTGCCAGCAGCCCTCTCACTGAAGCTTTCTTT.

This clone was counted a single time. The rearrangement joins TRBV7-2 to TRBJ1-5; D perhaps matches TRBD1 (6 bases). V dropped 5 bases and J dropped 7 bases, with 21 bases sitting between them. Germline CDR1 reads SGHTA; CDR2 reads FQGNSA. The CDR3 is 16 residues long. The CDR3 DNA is TGTGCCAGCAGCCGGGACCGGGACATGGGGTGGCAGCCCCAGCATTTT. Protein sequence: CASSRDRDMGWQPQHF.

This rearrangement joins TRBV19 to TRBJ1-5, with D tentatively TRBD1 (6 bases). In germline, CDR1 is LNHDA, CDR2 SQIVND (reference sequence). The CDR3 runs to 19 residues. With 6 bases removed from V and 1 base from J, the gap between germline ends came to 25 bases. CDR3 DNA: TGTGCCAGTAGGGACTCGACAGGCGCCTCGAAATTAAGCAATCAGCCCCAGCATTTT. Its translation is CASRDSTGASKLSNQPQHF.

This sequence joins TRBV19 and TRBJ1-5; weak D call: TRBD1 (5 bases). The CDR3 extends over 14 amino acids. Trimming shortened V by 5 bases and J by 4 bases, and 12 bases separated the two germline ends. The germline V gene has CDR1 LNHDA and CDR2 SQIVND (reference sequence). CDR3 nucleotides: TGTGCCAGTAGTGGTGCTGGGGGGAATCAGCCCCAGCATTTT. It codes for CASSGAGGNQPQHF. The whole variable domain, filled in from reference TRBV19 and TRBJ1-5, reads DGGITQSPKYLFRKEGQNVTLSCEQNLNHDAMYWYRQDPGQGLRLIYYSQIVNDFQKGDIAEGYSVSREKKESFPLTVTSAQKNPTAFYLCASSGAGGNQPQHFGDGTRLSIL.

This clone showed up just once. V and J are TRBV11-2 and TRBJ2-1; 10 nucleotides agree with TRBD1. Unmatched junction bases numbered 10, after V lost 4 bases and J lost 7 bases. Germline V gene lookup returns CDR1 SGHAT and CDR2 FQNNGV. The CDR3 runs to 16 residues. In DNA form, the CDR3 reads TGTGCCAGCAGCTCAACCGGGACAGGGGCGGATAATGAGCAGTTCTTC. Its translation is CASSSTGTGADNEQFF.

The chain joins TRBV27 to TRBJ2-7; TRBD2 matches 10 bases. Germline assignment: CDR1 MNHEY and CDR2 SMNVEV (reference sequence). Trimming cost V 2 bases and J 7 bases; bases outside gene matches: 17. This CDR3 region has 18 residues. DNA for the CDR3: TGTGCCAGCAGTTTAGGGGGGGTCGGGCTAGCGGGAGTCTGGGAGCAGTACTTC. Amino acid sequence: CASSLGGVGLAGVWEQYF.

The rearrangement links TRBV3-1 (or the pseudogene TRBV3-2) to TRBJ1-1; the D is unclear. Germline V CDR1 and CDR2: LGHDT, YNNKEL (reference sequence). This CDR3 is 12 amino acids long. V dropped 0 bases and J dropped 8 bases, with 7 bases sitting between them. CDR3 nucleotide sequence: TGTGCCAGCAGCCAAGAGCGGAGAGAAGCTTTCTTT. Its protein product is CASSQERREAFF.

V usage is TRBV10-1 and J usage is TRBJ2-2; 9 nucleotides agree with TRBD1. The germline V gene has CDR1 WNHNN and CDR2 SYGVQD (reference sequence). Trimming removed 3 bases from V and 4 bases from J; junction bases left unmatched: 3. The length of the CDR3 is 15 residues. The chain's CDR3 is CASSDPGQGTGELFF. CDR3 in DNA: TGCGCCAGCAGTGATCCGGGACAGGGCACCGGGGAGCTGTTTTTT.

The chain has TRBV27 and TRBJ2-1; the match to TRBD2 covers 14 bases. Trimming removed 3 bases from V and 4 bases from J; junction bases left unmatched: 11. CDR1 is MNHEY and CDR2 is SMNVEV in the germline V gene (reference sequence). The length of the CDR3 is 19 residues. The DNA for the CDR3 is TGTGCCAGCAGTTTCCGCCGACTAGCGGGAGGGCCGAGTTACAATGAGCAGTTCTTC. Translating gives CASSFRRLAGGPSYNEQFF.

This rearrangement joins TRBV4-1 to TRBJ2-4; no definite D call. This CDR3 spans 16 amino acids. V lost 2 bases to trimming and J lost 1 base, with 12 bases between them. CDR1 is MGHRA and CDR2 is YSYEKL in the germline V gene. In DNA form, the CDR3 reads TGCGCCAGCAGCCAACCACGGTCAATGGCCAAAAACATTCAGTACTTC. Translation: CASSQPRSMAKNIQYF.

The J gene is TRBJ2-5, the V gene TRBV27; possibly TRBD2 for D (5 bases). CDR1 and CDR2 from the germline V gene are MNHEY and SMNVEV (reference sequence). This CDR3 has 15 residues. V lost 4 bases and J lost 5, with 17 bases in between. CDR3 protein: CASSSRPGWRETQYF. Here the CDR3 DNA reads TGTGCCAGCAGTTCCCGACCGGGGTGGAGGGAGACCCAGTACTTC.

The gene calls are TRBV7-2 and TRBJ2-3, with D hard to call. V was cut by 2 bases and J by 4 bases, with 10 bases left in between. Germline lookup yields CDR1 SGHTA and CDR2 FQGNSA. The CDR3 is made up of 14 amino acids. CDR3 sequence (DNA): TGTGCCAGCAGCTTATCAACAGCCGCAGATACGCAGTATTTT. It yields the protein CASSLSTAADTQYF.

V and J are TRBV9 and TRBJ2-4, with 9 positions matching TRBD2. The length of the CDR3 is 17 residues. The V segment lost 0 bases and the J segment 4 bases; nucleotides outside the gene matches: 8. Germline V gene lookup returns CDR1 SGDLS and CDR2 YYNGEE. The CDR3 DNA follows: TGTGCCAGCAGCGTAGACCCCCCTAGCGGGAAGAAAAACATTCAGTACTTC. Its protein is CASSVDPPSGKKNIQYF.

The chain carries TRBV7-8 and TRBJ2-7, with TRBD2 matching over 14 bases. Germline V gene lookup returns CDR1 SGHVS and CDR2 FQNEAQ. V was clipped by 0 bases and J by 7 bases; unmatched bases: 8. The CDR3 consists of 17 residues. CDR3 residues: CASSLAGTSGRTQEQYF. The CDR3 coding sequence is TGTGCCAGCAGCTTAGCCGGGACTAGCGGGAGAACGCAAGAGCAGTACTTC.

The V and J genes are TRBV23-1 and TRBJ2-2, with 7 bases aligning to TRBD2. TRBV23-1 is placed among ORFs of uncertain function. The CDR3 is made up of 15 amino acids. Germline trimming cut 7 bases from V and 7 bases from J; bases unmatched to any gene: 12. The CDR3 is CASKGREGPSGELFF. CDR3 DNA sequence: TGCGCCAGCAAAGGGAGGGAAGGGCCCAGCGGGGAGCTGTTTTTT.

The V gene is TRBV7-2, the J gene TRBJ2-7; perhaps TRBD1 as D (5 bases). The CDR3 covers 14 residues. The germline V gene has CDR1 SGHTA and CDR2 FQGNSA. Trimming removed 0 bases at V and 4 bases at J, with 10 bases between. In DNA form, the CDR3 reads TGTGCCAGCAGCTTAGCGCCACAGGTATACGAGCAGTACTTC. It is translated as CASSLAPQVYEQYF.

The DNA for the CDR3 is TGTGCCAGCAGCCTCTCCTCGAGCGAAGATCAGGGGCACAATGAGCAGTTCTTC. Encoded protein: CASSLSSSEDQGHNEQFF. The chain recombines TRBV5-6 with TRBJ2-1; a weak D match, TRBD1 (6 bases). V lost 4 bases to trimming and J lost 5 bases, with 25 bases between them. The V gene's germline CDR1 is SGHDT and CDR2 YYEEEE. CDR3 size: 18 residues.

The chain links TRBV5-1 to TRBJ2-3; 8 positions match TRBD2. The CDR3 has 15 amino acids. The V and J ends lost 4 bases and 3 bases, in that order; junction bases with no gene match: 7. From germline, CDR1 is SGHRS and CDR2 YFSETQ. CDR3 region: CASSIGRGATDTQYF. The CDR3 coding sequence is TGCGCCAGCAGCATCGGGCGGGGGGCTACAGATACGCAGTATTTT.

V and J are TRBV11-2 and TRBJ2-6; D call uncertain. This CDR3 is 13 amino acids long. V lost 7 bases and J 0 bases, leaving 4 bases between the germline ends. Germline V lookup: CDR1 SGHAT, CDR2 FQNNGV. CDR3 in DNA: TGTGCCAGCACCCACTCTGGGGCCAACGTCCTGACTTTC. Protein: CASTHSGANVLTF. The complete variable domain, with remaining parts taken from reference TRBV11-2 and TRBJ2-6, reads EAGVAQSPRYKIIEKRQSVAFWCNPISGHATLYWYQQILGQGPKLLIQFQNNGVVDDSQLPKDRFSAERLKGVDSTLKIQPAKLEDSAVYLCASTHSGANVLTFGAGSRLTVL.

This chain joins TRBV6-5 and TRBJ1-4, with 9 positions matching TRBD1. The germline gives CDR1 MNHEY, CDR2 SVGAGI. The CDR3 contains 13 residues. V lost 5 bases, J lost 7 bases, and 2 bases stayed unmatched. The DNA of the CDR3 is TGTGCCAGCAGTAGGACAGGGGCTGAAAAACTGTTTTTT. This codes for CASSRTGAEKLFF.

This chain's CDR3 is CASSQGVNTGELFF. The CDR3 DNA reads as TGCGCCAGCAGCCAGGGGGTGAACACCGGGGAGCTGTTTTTT. This chain connects TRBV5-1 to TRBJ2-2, with TRBD1 identical over 7 bases. The junction had 1 base not matched to a gene; V was cut back by 4 bases and J by 1 base. This CDR3 has 14 amino acids. Germline V gene lookup returns CDR1 SGHRS and CDR2 YFSETQ.

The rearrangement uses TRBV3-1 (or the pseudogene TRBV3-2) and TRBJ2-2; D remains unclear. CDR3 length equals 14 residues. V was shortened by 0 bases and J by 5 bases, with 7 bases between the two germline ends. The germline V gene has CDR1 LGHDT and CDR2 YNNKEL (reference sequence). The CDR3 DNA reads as TGTGCCAGCAGCCAAGAAAGAGTAACCGGGGAGCTGTTTTTT. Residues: CASSQERVTGELFF.

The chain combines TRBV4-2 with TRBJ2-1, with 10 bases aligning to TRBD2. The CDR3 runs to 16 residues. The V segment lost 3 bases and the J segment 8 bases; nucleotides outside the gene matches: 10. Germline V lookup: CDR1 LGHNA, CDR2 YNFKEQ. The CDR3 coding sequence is TGTGCCAGCAGCCATGACTTTAGCGGGAGGAGCGATGAGCAGTTCTTC. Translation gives CASSHDFSGRSDEQFF.

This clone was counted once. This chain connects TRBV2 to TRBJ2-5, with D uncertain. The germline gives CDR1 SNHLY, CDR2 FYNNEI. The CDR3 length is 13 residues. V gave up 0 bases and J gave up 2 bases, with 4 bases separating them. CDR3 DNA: TGTGCCAGCAGTGAAGCCCAGCAAGAGACCCAGTACTTC. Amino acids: CASSEAQQETQYF. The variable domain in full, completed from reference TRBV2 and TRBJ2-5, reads EPEVTQTPSHQVTQMGQEVILRCVPISNHLYFYWYRQILGQKVEFLVSFYNNEISEKSEIFDDQFSVERPDGSNFTLKIRSTKLEDSAMYFCASSEAQQETQYFGPGTRLLVL.

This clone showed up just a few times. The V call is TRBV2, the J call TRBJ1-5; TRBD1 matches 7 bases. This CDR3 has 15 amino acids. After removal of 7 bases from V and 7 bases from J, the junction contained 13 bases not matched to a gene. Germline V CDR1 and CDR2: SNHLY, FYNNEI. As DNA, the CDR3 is TGTGCCAGCAATCCTGGACAGGTTGGGGCCCAGCCCCAGCATTTT. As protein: CASNPGQVGAQPQHF. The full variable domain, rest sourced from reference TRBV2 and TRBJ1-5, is EPEVTQTPSHQVTQMGQEVILRCVPISNHLYFYWYRQILGQKVEFLVSFYNNEISEKSEIFDDQFSVERPDGSNFTLKIRSTKLEDSAMYFCASNPGQVGAQPQHFGDGTRLSIL.

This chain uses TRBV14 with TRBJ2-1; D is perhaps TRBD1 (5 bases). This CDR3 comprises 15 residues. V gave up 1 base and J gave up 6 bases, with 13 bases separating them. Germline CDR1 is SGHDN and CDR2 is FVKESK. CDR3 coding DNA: TGTGCCAGCAGCCAAGGCTCGGCTGGGGCCAATGAGCAGTTCTTC. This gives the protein CASSQGSAGANEQFF.

The CDR3 is CSVLDGREKLFF. DNA for the CDR3: TGCAGCGTTCTAGACGGAAGGGAAAAACTGTTTTTT. This sequence joins TRBV29-1 and TRBJ1-4; D not resolved. CDR1 is SQVTM, CDR2 ANQGSEA, per germline. V gave up 5 bases and J gave up 8 bases, with 12 bases separating them. This CDR3 is built from 12 residues.

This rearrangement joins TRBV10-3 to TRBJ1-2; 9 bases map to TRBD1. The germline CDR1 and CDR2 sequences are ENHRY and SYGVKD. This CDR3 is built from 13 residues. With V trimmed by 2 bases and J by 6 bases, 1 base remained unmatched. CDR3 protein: CAISEGQGNGYTF. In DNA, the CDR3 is TGTGCCATCAGTGAGGGACAGGGGAATGGCTACACCTTC.

The CDR3 nucleotides are TGTGCCAGCACCTCATGGAGGGACACTGAAGCTTTCTTT. It codes for CASTSWRDTEAFF. This sequence joins TRBV27 and TRBJ1-1; no clear D gene. The CDR3 is 13 residues long. Trimming left V 7 bases short and J 3 bases short, with 12 bases between. Germline CDR1 reads MNHEY; CDR2 reads SMNVEV (reference sequence).

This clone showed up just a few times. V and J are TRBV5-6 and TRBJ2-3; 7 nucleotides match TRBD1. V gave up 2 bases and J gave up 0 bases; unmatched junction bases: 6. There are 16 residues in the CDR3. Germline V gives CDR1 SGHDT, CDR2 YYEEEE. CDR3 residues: CASSLMDRLSTDTQYF. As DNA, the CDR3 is TGTGCCAGCAGCTTAATGGACAGGCTCAGCACAGATACGCAGTATTTT.